Included here is one T cell receptor (beta chain) sequence, with context. Its antigen is unidentified. This specimen comes from a study of T cells in localized non-small cell lung cancer. Regarding the study as a whole: There were a median roughly 60 of the top 100 tumor clones appearing in adjacent lung. In the blood, greater T cell density corresponded to longer overall survival. Tumor trailed uninvolved adjacent lung in T cell clonality, which peaked there.

Using immunoSEQ multiplex PCR, the repertoire was profiled, and TCRdb retains in-frame clones only, with some absent. The sample lists 35,000 to 40,000 clones; about 90% were seen once. This CDR3 is built from 14 residues. V dropped 3 bases and J dropped 0 bases, with 6 bases sitting between them. In germline, CDR1 is SGHAT, CDR2 FQDESV (reference sequence). The receptor's source is a woman aged 40-69 years with stage I lung adenocarcinoma. The chain recombines TRBV11-1 with TRBJ1-5; D might be TRBD1 (5 bases). The sample was peripheral blood, taken before any cancer treatment. CDR3 sequence: CASSFGGSNQPQHF. The CDR3 DNA is TGTGCCAGCAGCTTCGGGGGTAGCAATCAGCCCCAGCATTTT. The variable domain in full, completed from reference TRBV11-1 and TRBJ1-5, reads EAEVAQSPRYKITEKSQAVAFWCDPISGHATLYWYRQILGQGPELLVQFQDESVVDDSQLPKDRFSAERLKGVDSTLKIQPAELGDSAMYLCASSFGGSNQPQHFGDGTRLSIL.